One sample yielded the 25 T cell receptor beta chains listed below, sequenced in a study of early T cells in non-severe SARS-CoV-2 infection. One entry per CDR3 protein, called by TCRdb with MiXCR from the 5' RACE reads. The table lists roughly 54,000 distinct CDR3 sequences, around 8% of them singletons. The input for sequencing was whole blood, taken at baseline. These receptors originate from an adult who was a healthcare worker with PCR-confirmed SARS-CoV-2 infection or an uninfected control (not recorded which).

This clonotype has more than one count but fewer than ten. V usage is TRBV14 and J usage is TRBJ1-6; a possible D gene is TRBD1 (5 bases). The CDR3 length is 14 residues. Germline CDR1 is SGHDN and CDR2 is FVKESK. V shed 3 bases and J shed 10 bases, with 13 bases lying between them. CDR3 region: CASSHSGRGSPLHF. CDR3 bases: TGTGCCAGCAGCCATTCGGGACGCGGCTCACCCCTCCACTTT.

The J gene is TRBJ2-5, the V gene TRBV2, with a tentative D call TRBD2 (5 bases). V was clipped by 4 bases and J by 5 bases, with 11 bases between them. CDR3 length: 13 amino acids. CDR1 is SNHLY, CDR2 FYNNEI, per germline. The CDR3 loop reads CASSAQAGETQYF. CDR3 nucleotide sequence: TGTGCCAGCAGTGCTCAGGCGGGCGAGACCCAGTACTTC. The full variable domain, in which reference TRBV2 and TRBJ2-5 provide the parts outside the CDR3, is EPEVTQTPSHQVTQMGQEVILRCVPISNHLYFYWYRQILGQKVEFLVSFYNNEISEKSEIFDDQFSVERPDGSNFTLKIRSTKLEDSAMYFCASSAQAGETQYFGPGTRLLVL.

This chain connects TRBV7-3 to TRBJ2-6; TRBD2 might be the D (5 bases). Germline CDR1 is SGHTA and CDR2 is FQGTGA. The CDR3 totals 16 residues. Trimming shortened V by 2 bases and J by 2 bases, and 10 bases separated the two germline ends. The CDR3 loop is CASSLAPGTGANVLTF. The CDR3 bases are TGTGCCAGCAGCTTAGCTCCGGGGACTGGGGCCAACGTCCTGACTTTC.

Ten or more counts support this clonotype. The CDR3 DNA reads TGTGCCAGCAGTTTGGGCACAGATACGCAGTATTTT. This gives the protein CASSLGTDTQYF. V usage is TRBV12-3 or TRBV12-4 and J usage is TRBJ2-3; D unresolved. V was cut by 3 bases and J by 1 base, with 2 bases left in between. The CDR3 sequence is 12 residues long.

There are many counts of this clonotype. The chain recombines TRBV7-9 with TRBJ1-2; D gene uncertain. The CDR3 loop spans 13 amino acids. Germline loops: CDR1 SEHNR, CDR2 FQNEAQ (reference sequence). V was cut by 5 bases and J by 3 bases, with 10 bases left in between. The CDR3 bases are TGTGCCAGCAGCCCCGCGAGCTACTATGGCTACACCTTC. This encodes CASSPASYYGYTF.

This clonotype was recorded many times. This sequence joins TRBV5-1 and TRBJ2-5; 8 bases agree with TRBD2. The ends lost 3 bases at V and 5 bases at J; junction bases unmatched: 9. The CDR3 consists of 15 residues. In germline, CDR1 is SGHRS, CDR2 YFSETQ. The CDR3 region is CASSYSGMQGETQYF. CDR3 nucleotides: TGCGCCAGCAGCTATAGCGGGATGCAGGGGGAGACCCAGTACTTC.

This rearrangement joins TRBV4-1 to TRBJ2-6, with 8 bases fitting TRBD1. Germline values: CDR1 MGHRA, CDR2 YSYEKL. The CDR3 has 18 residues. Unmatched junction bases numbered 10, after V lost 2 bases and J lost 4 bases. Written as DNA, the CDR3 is TGCGCCAGCAGCCAAAATACAGGGGGAATTAAGGGGGCCAACGTCCTGACTTTC. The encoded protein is CASSQNTGGIKGANVLTF.

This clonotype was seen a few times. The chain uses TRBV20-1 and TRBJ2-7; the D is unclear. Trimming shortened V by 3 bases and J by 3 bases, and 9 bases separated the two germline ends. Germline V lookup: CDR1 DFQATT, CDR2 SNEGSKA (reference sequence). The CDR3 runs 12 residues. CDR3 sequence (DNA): TGCAGTGCTAGGGCGACTGGCTACGAGCAGTACTTC. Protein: CSARATGYEQYF.

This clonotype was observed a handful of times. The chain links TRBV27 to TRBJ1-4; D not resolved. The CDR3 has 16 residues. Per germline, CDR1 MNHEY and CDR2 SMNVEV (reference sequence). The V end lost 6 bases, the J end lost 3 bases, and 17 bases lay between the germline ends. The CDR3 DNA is TGTGCCAGCAGACTGAGCTGGGGTGGGGCTAATGAAAAACTGTTTTTT. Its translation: CASRLSWGGANEKLFF.

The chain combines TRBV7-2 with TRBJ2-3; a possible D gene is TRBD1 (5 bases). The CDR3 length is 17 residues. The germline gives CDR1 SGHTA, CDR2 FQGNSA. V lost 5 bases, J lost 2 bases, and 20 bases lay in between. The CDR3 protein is CASSQGVLRQTTDTQYF. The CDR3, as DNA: TGTGCCAGCAGCCAGGGCGTGCTAAGACAAACCACAGATACGCAGTATTTT.

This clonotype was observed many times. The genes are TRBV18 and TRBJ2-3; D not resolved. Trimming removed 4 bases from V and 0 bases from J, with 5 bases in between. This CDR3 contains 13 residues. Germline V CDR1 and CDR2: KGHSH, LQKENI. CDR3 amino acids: CASSQGSTDTQYF. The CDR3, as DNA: TGTGCCAGCTCACAGGGTAGCACAGATACGCAGTATTTT.

CDR3: CASSPQVFYGYTF. CDR3 sequence (DNA): TGTGCCAGCAGCCCACAGGTCTTTTATGGCTACACCTTC. V gene TRBV7-9 combines with J gene TRBJ1-2; perhaps TRBD1 as D (5 bases). Germline assignment: CDR1 SEHNR and CDR2 FQNEAQ (reference sequence). There are 13 residues in the CDR3. V lost 5 bases and J 5 bases, leaving 12 bases between the germline ends. The whole variable domain, remainder taken from reference TRBV7-9 and TRBJ1-2, is DTGVSQNPRHKITKRGQNVTFRCDPISEHNRLYWYRQTLGQGPEFLTYFQNEAQLEKSRLLSDRFSAERPKGSFSTLEIQRTEQGDSAMYLCASSPQVFYGYTFGSGTRLTVV.

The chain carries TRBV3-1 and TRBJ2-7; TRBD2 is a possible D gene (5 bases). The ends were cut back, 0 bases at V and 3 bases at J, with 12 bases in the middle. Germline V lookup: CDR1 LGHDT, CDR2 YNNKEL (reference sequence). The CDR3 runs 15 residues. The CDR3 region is CASSQDWGDGYEQYF. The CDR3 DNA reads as TGTGCCAGCAGCCAAGATTGGGGAGACGGCTACGAGCAGTACTTC.

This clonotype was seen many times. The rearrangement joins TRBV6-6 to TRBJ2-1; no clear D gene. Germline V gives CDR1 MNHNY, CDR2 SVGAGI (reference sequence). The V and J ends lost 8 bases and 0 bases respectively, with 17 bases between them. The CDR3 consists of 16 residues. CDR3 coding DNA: TGTGCCAGCTCTCTCTCCGAACAGAGCTCCTACAATGAGCAGTTCTTC. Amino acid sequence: CASSLSEQSSYNEQFF.

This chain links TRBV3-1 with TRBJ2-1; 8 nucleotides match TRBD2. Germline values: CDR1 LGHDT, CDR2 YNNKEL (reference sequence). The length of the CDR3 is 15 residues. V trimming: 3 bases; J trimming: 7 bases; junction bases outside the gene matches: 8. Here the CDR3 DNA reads TGTGCCAGCAGCCACTCCGGGACTAGATTTAATGAGCAGTTCTTC. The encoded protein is CASSHSGTRFNEQFF.

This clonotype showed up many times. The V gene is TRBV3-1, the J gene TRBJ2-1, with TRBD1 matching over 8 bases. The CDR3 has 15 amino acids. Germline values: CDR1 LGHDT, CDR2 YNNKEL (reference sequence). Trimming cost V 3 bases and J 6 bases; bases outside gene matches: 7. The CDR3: CASSHRTGIGNEQFF. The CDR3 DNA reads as TGTGCCAGCAGCCATCGGACAGGGATTGGCAATGAGCAGTTCTTC.

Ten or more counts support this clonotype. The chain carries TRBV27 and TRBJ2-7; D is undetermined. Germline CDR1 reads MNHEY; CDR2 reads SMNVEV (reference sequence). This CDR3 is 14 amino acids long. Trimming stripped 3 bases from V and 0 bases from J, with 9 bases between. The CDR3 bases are TGTGCCAGCAGTTTTCGTCGAAGCTCCTACGAGCAGTACTTC. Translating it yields CASSFRRSSYEQYF.

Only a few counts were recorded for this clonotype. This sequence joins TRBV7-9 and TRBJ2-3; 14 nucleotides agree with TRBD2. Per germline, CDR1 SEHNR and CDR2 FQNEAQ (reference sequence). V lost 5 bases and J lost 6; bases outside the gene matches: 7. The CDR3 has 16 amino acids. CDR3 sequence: CASSPPGLAGVDTQYF. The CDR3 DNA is TGTGCCAGCAGCCCTCCGGGACTAGCGGGAGTGGATACGCAGTATTTT. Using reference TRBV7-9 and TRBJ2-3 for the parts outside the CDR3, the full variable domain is DTGVSQNPRHKITKRGQNVTFRCDPISEHNRLYWYRQTLGQGPEFLTYFQNEAQLEKSRLLSDRFSAERPKGSFSTLEIQRTEQGDSAMYLCASSPPGLAGVDTQYFGPGTRLTVL.

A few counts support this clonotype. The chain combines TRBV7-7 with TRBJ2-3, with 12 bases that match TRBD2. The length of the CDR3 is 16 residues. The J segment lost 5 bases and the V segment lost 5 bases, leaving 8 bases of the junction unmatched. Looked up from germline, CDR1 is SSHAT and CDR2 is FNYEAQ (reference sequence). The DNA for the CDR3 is TGTGCCAGCAGCCCGGGTGCTAGCGGGAGGGGAGATACGCAGTATTTT. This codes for CASSPGASGRGDTQYF.

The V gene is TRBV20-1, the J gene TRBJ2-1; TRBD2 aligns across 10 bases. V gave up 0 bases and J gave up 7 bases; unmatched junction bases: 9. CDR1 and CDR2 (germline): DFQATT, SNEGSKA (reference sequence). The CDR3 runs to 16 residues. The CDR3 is CSARDVAGGDGNEQFF. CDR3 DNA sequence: TGCAGTGCTAGAGACGTAGCGGGAGGCGATGGGAATGAGCAGTTCTTC.

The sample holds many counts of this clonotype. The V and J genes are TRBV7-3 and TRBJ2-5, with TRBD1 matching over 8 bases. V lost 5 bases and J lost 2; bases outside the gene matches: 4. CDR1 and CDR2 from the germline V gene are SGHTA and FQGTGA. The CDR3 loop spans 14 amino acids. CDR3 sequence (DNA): TGTGCCAGCAGCCCAGGGACAGGACAAGAGACCCAGTACTTC. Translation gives CASSPGTGQETQYF.

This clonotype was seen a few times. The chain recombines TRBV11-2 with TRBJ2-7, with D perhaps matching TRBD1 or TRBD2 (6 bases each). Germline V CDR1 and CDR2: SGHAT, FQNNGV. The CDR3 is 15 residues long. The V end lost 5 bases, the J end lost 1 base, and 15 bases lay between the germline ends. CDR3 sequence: CASSHPGAISYEQYF. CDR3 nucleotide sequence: TGTGCCAGCAGCCACCCGGGGGCCATTTCCTACGAGCAGTACTTC.

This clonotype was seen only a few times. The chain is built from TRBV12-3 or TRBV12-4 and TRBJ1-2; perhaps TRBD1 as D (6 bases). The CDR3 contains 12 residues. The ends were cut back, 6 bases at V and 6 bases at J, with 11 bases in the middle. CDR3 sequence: CASRGAGDGYTF. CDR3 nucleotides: TGTGCCAGCAGGGGGGCAGGGGATGGCTACACCTTC.

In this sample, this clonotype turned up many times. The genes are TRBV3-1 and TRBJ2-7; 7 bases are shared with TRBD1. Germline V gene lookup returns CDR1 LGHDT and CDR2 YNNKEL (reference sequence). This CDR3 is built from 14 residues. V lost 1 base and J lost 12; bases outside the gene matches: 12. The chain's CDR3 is CASSQGRGGQLRYF. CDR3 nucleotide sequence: TGTGCCAGCAGCCAAGGGCGAGGGGGCCAACTACGGTACTTC.

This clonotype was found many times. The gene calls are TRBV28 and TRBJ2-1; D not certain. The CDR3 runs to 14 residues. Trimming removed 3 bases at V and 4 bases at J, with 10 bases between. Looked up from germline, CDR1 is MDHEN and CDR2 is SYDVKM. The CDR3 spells CASSFSSPYNEQFF. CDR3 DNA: TGTGCCAGCAGTTTCTCGTCACCGTACAATGAGCAGTTCTTC.